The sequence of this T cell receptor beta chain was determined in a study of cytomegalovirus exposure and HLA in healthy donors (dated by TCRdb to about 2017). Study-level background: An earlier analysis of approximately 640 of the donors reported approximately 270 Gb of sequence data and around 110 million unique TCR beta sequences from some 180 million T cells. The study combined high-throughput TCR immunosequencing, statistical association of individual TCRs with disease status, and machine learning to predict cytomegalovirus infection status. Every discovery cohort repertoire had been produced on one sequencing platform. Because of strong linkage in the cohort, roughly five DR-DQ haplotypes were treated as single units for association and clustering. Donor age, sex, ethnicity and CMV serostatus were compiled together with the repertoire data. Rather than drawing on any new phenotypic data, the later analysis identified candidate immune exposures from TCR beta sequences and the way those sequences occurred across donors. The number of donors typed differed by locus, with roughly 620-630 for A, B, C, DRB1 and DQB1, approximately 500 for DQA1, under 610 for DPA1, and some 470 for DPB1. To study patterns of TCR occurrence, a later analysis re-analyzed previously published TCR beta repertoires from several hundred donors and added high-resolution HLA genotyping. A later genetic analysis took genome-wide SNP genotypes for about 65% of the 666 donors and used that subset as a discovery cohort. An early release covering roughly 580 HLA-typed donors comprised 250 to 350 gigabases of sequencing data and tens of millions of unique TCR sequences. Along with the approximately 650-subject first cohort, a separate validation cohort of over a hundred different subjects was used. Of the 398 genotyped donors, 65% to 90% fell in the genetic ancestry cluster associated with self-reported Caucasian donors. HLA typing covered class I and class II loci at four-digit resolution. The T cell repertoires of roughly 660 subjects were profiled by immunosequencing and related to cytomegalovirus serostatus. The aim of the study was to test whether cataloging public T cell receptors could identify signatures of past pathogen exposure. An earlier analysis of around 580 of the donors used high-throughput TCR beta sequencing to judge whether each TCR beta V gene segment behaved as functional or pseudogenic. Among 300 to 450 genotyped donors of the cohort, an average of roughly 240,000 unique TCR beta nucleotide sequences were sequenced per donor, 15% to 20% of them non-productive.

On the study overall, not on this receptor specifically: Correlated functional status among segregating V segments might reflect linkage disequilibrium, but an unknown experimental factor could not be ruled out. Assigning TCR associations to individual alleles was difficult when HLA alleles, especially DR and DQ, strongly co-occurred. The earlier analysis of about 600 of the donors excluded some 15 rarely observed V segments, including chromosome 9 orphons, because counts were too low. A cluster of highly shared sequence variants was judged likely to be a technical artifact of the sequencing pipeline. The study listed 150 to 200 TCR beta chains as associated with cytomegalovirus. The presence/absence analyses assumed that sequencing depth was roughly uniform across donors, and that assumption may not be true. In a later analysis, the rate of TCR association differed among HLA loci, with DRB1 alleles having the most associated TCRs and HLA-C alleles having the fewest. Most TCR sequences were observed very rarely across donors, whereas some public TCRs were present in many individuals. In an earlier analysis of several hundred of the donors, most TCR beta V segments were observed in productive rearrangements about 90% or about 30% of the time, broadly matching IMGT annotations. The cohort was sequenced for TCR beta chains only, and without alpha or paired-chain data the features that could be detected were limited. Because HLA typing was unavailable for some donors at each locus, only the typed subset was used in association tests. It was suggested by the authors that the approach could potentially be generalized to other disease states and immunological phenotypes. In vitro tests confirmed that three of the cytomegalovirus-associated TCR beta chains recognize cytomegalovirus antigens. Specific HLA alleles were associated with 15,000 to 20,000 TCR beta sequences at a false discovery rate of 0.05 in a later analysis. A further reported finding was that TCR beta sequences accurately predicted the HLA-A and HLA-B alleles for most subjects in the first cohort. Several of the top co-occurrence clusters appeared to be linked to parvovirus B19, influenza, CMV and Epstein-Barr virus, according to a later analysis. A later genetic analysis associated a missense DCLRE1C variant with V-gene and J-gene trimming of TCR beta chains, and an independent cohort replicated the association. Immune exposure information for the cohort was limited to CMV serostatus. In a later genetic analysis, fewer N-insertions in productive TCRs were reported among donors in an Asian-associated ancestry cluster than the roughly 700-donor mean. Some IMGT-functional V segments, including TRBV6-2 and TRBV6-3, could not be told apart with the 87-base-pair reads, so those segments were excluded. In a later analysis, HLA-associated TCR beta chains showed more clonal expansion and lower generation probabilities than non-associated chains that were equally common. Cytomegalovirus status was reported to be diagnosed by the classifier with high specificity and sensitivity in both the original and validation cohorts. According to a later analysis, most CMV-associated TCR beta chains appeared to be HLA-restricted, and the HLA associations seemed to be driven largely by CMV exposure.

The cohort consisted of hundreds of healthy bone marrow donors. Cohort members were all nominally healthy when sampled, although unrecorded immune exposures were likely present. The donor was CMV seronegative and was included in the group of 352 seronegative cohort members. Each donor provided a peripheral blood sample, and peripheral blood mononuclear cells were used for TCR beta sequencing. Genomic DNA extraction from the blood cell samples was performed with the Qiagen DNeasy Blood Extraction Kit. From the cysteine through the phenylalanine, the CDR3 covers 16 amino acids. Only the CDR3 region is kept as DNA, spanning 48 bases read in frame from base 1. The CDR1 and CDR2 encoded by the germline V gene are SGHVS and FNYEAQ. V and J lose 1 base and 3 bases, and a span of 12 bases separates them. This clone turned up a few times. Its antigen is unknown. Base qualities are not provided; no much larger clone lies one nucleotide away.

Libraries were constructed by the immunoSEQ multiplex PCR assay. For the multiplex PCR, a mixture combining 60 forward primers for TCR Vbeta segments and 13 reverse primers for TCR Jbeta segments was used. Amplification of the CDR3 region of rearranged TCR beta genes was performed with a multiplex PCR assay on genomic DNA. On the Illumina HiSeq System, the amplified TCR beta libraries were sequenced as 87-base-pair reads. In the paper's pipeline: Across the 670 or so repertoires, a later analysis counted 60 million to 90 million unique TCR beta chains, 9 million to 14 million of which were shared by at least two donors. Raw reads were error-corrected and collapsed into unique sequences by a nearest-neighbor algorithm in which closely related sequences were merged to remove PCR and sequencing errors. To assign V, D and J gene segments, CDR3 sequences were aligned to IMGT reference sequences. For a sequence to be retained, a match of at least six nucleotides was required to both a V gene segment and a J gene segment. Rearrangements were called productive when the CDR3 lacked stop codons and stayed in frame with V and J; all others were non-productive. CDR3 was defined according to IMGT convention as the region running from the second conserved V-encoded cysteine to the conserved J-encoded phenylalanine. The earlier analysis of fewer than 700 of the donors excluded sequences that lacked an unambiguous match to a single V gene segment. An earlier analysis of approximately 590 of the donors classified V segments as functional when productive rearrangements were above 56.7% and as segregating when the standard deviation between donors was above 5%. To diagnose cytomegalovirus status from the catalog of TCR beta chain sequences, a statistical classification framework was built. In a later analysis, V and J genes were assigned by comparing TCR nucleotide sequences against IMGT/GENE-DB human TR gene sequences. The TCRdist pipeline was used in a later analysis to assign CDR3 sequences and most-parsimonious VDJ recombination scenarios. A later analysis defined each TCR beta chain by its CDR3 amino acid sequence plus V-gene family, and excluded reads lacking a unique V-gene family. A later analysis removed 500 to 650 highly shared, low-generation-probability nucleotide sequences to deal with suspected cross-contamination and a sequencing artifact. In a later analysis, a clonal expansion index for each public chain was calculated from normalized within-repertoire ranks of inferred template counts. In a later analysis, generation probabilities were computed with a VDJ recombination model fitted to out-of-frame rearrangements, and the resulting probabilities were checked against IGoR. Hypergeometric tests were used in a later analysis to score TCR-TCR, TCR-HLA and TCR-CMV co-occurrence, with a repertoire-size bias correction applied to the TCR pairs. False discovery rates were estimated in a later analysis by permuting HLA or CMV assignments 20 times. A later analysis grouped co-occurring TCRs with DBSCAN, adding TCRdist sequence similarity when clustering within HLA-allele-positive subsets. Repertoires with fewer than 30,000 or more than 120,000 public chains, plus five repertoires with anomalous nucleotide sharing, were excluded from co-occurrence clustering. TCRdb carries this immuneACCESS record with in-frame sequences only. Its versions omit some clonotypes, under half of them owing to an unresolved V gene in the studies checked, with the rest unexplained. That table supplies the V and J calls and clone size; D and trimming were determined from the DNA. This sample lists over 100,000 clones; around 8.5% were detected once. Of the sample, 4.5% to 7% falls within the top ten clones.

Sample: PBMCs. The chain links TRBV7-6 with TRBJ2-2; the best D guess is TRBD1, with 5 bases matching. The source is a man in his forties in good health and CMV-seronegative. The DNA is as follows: TGTGCCAGCAGCTTAGTAACTGCAGGGCACACCGGGGAGCTGTTTTTT. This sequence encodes CASSLVTAGHTGELFF.